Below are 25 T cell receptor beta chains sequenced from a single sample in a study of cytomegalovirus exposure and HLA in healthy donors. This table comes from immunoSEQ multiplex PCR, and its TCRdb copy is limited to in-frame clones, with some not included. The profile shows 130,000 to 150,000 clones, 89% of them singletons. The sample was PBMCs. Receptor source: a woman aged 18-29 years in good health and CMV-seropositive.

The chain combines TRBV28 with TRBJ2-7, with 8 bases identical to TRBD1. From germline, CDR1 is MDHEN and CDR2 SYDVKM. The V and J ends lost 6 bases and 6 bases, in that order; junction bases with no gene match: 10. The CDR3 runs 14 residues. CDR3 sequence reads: CASRPTGVVSEQYF. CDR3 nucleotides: TGTGCCAGCAGGCCGACAGGGGTGGTAAGCGAGCAGTACTTC. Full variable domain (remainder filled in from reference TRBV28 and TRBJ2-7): DVKVTQSSRYLVKRTGEKVFLECVQDMDHENMFWYRQDPGLGLRLIYFSYDVKMKEKGDIPEGYSVSREKKERFSLILESASTNQTSMYLCASRPTGVVSEQYFGPGTRLTVT.

The CDR3 sequence is CASSYRDRPAYGYTF. The DNA of the CDR3 is TGTGCCAGCAGTTATCGGGACAGGCCGGCCTATGGCTACACCTTC. The chain employs TRBV27 and TRBJ1-2; 8 positions match TRBD1. The germline V gene encodes CDR1 MNHEY and CDR2 SMNVEV (reference sequence). V trimming: 4 bases; J trimming: 4 bases; junction bases outside the gene matches: 8. The CDR3 has 15 amino acids.

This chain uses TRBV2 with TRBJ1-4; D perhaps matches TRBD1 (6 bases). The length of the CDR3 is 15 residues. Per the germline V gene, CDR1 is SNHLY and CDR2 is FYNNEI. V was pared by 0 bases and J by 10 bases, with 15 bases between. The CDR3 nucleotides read TGTGCCAGCAGTGAAGCTGGAAGGACAGCCACAAAACTGTTTTTT. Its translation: CASSEAGRTATKLFF.

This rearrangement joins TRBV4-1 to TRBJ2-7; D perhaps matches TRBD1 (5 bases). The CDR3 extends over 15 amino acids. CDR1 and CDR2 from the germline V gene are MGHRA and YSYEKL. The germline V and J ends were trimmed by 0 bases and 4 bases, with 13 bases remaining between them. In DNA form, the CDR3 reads TGCGCCAGCAGCCAAGAGGGGCGGACATCTTACGAGCAGTACTTC. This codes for CASSQEGRTSYEQYF.

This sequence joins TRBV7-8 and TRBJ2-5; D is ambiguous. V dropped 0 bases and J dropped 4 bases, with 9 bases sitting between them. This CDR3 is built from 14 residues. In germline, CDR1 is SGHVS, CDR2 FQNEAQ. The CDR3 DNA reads TGTGCCAGCAGCTTAGCCTCCAGAGGAGAGACCCAGTACTTC. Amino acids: CASSLASRGETQYF.

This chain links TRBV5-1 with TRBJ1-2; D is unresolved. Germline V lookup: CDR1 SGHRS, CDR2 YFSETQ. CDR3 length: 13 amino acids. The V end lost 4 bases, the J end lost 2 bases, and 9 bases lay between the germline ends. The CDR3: CASSPSGNYGYTF. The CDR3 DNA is TGCGCCAGCAGCCCTTCGGGGAACTATGGCTACACCTTC.

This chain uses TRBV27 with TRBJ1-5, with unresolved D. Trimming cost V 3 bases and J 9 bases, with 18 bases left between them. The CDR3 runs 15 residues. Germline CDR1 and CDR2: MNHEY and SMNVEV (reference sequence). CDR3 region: CASSFLAQRQRPQHF. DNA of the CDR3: TGTGCCAGCAGTTTTTTGGCGCAGCGGCAAAGGCCCCAGCATTTT.

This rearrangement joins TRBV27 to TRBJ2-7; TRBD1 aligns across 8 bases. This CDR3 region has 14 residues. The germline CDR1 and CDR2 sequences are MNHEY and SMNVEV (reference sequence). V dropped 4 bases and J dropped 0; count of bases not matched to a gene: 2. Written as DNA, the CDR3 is TGTGCCAGCAGTTGGACAGGGTACTCCTACGAGCAGTACTTC. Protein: CASSWTGYSYEQYF.

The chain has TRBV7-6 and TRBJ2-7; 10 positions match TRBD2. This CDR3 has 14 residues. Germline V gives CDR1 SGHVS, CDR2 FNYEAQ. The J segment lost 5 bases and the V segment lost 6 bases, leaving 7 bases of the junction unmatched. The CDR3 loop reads CASSWGTSVHEQYF. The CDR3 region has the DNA TGTGCCAGCAGTTGGGGGACTAGCGTGCACGAGCAGTACTTC.

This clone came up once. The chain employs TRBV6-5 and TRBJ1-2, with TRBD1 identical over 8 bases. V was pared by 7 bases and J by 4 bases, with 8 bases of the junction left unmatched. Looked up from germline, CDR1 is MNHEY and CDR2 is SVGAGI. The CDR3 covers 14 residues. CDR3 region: CASTPTGGAYGYTF. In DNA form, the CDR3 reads TGTGCCAGCACCCCAACAGGGGGGGCCTATGGCTACACCTTC.

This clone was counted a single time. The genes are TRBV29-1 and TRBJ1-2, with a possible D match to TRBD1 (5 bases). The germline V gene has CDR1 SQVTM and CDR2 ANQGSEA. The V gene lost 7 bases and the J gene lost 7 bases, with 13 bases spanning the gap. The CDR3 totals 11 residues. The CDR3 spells CSARRRGGYTF. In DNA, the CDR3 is TGCAGCGCTAGGCGAAGGGGTGGCTACACCTTC.

CDR3 sequence reads: CASSQGTGADRVKLFF. CDR3 coding DNA: TGCGCCAGCAGCCAAGGAACAGGGGCCGATCGAGTAAAACTGTTTTTT. The gene calls are TRBV4-3 and TRBJ1-4, with TRBD1 matching over 7 bases. This CDR3 is 16 amino acids long. The germline gives CDR1 LGHNA, CDR2 YSLEER. The V segment lost 1 base and the J segment 10 bases; nucleotides outside the gene matches: 12.

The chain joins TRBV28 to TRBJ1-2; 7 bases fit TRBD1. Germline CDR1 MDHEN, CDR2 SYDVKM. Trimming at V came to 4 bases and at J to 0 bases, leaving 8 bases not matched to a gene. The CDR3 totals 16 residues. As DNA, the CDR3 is TGTGCCAGCAGTTCCAGCCCGGGACAGACTAACTATGGCTACACCTTC. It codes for CASSSSPGQTNYGYTF.

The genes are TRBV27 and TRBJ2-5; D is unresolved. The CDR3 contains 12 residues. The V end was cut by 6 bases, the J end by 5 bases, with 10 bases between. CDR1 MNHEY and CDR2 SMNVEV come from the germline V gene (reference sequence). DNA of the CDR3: TGTGCCAGCAGCCCCGGTCGGGAGACCCAGTACTTC. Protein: CASSPGRETQYF.

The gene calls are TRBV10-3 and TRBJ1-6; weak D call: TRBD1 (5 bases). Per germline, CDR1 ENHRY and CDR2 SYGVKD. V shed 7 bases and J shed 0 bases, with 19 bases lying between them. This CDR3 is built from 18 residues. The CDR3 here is CAIMNRLPDSSYNSPLHF. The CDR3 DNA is TGTGCCATCATGAACAGATTACCAGACAGCTCCTATAATTCACCCCTCCACTTT.

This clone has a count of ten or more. DNA for the CDR3: TGTGCCAGCAGCGTAGAGCAGGGGGATGGCTACACCTTC. This sequence encodes CASSVEQGDGYTF. The chain employs TRBV9 and TRBJ1-2; 7 positions agree with TRBD1. Per germline, CDR1 SGDLS and CDR2 YYNGEE. Trimming cost V 0 bases and J 6 bases; bases outside gene matches: 2. The CDR3 extends over 13 amino acids.

In DNA form, the CDR3 reads TGCGCCAGCAGTCTTGGGGGCGGATCAACTAATGAAAAACTGTTTTTT. It is translated as CASSLGGGSTNEKLFF. The rearrangement links TRBV23-1 to TRBJ1-4, with a possible D match to TRBD1 (6 bases). TRBV23-1 is marked as an open reading frame, function uncertain. V was trimmed by 4 bases and J by 0 bases, leaving 12 bases between them. This CDR3 has 16 residues.

This CDR3 is CASRRRDRGHQETQYF. The CDR3 nucleotides are TGTGCCAGCAGGCGCCGGGACAGGGGACACCAAGAGACCCAGTACTTC. The chain combines TRBV28 with TRBJ2-5, with 10 bases aligning to TRBD1. CDR1 MDHEN and CDR2 SYDVKM come from the germline V gene. The CDR3 is 16 residues long. V shed 6 bases and J 0 bases; nucleotides not matched to a gene: 7.

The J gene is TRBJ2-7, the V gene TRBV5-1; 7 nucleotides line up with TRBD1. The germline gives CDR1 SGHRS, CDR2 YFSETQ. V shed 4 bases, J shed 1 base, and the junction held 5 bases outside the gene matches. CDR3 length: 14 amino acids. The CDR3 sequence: CASSEGAGSYEQYF. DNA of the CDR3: TGCGCCAGCAGCGAGGGGGCAGGGTCCTACGAGCAGTACTTC.

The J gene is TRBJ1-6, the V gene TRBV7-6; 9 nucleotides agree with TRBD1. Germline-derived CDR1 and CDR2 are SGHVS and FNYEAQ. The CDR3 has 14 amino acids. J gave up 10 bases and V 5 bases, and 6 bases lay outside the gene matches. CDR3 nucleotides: TGTGCCAGCAGCCGGGGACAGGGCGGCTCACCCCTCCACTTT. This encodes CASSRGQGGSPLHF.

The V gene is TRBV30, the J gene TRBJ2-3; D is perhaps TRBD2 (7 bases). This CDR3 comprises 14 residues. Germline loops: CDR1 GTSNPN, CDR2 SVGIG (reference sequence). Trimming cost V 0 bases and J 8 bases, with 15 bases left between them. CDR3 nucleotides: TGTGCCTGGAGTGTAGGGGGGGCTCTAGGTACGCAGTATTTT. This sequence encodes CAWSVGGALGTQYF.

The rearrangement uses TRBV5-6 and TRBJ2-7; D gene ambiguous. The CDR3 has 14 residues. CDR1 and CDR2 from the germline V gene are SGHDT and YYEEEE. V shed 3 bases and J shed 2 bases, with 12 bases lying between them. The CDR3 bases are TGTGCCAGCAGCTCCGCGGCCGAGACCTACGAGCAGTACTTC. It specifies CASSSAAETYEQYF.

The CDR3 region is CSVGGGREFSYEQYF. In nucleotides, the CDR3 is TGCAGCGTTGGGGGGGGCAGAGAATTCTCCTACGAGCAGTACTTC. This chain links TRBV29-1 with TRBJ2-7; a weak D match, TRBD2 (7 bases). Per the germline V gene, CDR1 is SQVTM and CDR2 is ANQGSEA. V lost 4 bases and J 0 bases, leaving 16 bases between the germline ends. This CDR3 comprises 15 residues.

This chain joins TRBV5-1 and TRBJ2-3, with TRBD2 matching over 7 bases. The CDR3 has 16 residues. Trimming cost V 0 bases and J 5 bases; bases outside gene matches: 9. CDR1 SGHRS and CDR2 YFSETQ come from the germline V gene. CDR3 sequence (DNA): TGCGCCAGCAGCTTGGCCCCGGGGAGGGAGGTAGATACGCAGTATTTT. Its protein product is CASSLAPGREVDTQYF.

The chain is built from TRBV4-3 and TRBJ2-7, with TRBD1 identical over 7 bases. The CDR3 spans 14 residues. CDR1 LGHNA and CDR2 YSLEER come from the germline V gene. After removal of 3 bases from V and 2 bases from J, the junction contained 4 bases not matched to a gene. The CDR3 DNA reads TGCGCCAGCAGCCACGACAGGGTGGCCTACGAGCAGTACTTC. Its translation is CASSHDRVAYEQYF.